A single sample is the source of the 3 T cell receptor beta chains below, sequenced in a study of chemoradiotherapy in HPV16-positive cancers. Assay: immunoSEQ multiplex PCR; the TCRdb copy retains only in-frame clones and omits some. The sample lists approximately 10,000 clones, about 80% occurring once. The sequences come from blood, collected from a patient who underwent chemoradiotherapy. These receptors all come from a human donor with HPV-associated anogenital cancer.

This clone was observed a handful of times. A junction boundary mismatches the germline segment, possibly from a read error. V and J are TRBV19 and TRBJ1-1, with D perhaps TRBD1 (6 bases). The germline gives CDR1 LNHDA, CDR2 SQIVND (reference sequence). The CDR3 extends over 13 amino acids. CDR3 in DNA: TGTGCCAGTAGGATAGGGGGAAACACTGAAGCTTTCTTT. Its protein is CASRIGGNTEAFF.

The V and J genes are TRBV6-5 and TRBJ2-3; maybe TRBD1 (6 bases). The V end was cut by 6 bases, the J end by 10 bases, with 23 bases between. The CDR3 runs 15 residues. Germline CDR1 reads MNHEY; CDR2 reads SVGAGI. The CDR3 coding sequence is TGTGCCAGCAGCCAAGATACACAGGGTTTCGGACCGCAGTATTTT. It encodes CASSQDTQGFGPQYF.

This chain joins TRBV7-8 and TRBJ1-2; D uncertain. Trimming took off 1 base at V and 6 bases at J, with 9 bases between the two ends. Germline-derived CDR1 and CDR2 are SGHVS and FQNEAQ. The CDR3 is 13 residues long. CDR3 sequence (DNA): TGTGCCAGCAGCTTAGGAGGGTACGATGGCTACACCTTC. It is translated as CASSLGGYDGYTF.